The rows below give T cell receptor beta chains drawn from one sample of a study of Ad26.COV2.S vaccination and SARS-CoV-2 variants. The protocol was immunoSEQ multiplex PCR, while the TCRdb copy is restricted to in-frame clones and leaves out a portion. The sample lists around 450,000 clones; nearly 90% were seen once. Source: peripheral blood, taken in a trial of Ad26.COV2.S vaccine versus placebo. These receptors all stem from a person between 18 and 65 years old who received the Ad26.COV2.S COVID-19 vaccine or a placebo. The CDR3 runs from the conserved cysteine through the conserved F or W. Fields, in order: CDR3 length, D gene, V gene, J gene, clone size, CDR3 DNA, CDR3 protein. D genes are given only for firm matches. Not every row has a clone size; where given, it reads once, few, many or a size class.

16	TRBD2	TRBV11-3	TRBJ2-5	-	TGTGCCAGCAGCCCCGGAGGACTAGCGGGACTGGAGACCCAGTACTTC	CASSPGGLAGLETQYF
14	TRBD1	TRBV6-5	TRBJ1-6	-	TGTGCCAGCAGTCGGACAGGGGAGGATTCACCCCTCCACTTT	CASSRTGEDSPLHF
15	-	TRBV7-2	TRBJ2-1	many	TGTGCCAGCAGCACAGTGGCAGGGGCTAGGAATGAGCAGTTCTTC	CASSTVAGARNEQFF
16	TRBD2	TRBV6-2/TRBV6-3	TRBJ2-7	-	TGTGCCAGCAGTGCTATACTAGCGGGTATGTCCTACGAGCAGTACTTC	CASSAILAGMSYEQYF
13	-	TRBV2	TRBJ1-3	-	TGTGCCAGCGACAGTGGCCCTGGAAACACCATATATTTT	CASDSGPGNTIYF
11	-	TRBV30	TRBJ2-7	-	TGTGCCTCCTCACTGGGGTACGAGCAGTACTTC	CASSLGYEQYF
16	-	TRBV6-1	TRBJ1-3	-	TGTGCCAGCAGTGAAGCAAGGGCTAGCTCTGGAAACACCATATATTTT	CASSEARASSGNTIYF
15	-	TRBV27	TRBJ1-3	-	TGTGCCGCGGGGGACGGGCCATACTCTGGAAACACCATATATTTT	CAAGDGPYSGNTIYF
18	TRBD1	TRBV5-4	TRBJ1-4	-	TGTGCCAGCAGCTTGGGAGGGGGCGGCATCACGACTAATGAAAAACTGTTTTTT	CASSLGGGGITTNEKLFF
15	TRBD1	TRBV19	TRBJ1-5	-	TGTGCCAGTAGTGTGACAGGGGTTAGCAATCAGCCCCAGCATTTT	CASSVTGVSNQPQHF
15	TRBD1	TRBV18	TRBJ1-3	-	TGTGCCAGCTCGGCGACAGGGGGCATCGGAAACACCATATATTTT	CASSATGGIGNTIYF
13	-	TRBV7-9	TRBJ2-7	-	TGTGCCAGCAGCTCCGGGTCGTCCTACGAGCAGTACTTC	CASSSGSSYEQYF
15	-	TRBV4-1	TRBJ1-6	-	TGCGCCAGCAGCCAAGATCCGGGGTATGGTTCACCCCTCCACTTT	CASSQDPGYGSPLHF
11	-	TRBV20-1	TRBJ2-7	-	TGCAGTGCTAGGTGGACTTACGAGCAGTACTTC	CSARWTYEQYF
15	-	TRBV7-7	TRBJ1-3	-	TGTGCTAGCAGCCGGGACGGCCACTCTGGAAACACCATATATTTT	CASSRDGHSGNTIYF
16	-	TRBV7-9	TRBJ2-7	-	TGTGCCAGCAGCTTCGGGGCGGACAAGTTCTCCTACGAGCAGTACTTC	CASSFGADKFSYEQYF
13	-	TRBV9	TRBJ2-1	-	TGTGCCAGCAGCGGTGACTTGTACAATGAGCAGTTCTTC	CASSGDLYNEQFF
16	TRBD2	TRBV19	TRBJ2-3	-	TGTGCCAGTAGTATGGGACTACCGGCTTCCCTAGATACGCAGTATTTT	CASSMGLPASLDTQYF
14	-	TRBV19	TRBJ1-1	-	TGTGCCAGTAGTATCCAGACTGGTTGGACTGAAGCTTTCTTT	CASSIQTGWTEAFF
13	TRBD1	TRBV28	TRBJ1-2	-	TGTGCCAGTCTGGGACAGGGATACTATGGCTACACCTTC	CASLGQGYYGYTF
16	-	TRBV7-9	TRBJ1-1	-	TGTGCCAGCAGCTTAGTTTTTTTGGGATCTCATGCTGAAGCTTTCTTT	CASSLVFLGSHAEAFF
16	TRBD1	TRBV4-1	TRBJ1-2	-	TGCGCCAGCAGCCAAGAGCGGACAGGGGGCGACTATGGCTACACCTTC	CASSQERTGGDYGYTF
15	-	TRBV5-1	TRBJ2-5	-	TGCGCCAGCAGCTTAAGGGGCCCGGGGCAAGAGACCCAGTACTTC	CASSLRGPGQETQYF
14	-	TRBV30	TRBJ1-4	-	TGTGCCTGGAAACTGACGGAGAGCAATGAAAAACTGTTTTTT	CAWKLTESNEKLFF
15	TRBD2	TRBV19	TRBJ2-1	-	TGTGCCAGTAGGGGCGGGAGTGGTCCATACAATGAGCAGTTCTTC	CASRGGSGPYNEQFF
12	TRBD1	TRBV20-1	TRBJ1-1	few	TGCAGTGCGAGTACAGGGGAAAGTGAAGCTTTCTTT	CSASTGESEAFF
18	-	TRBV28	TRBJ2-1	-	TGTGCCAGCAGTTTATACGGTATCCGTAGCCCCCCCTACAATGAGCAGTTCTTC	CASSLYGIRSPPYNEQFF
12	TRBD1	TRBV30	TRBJ2-7	-	TGTGCCCGCGGGACAGGGGTAGACGAGCAGTACTTC	CARGTGVDEQYF
15	TRBD2	TRBV19	TRBJ2-1	-	TGTGCCAGTAGTCGACTAGCGGGATCGGGGAATGAGCAGTTCTTC	CASSRLAGSGNEQFF
16	TRBD2	TRBV7-9	TRBJ2-2	-	TGTGCCAGCAGCAGAGGGACTAGCGGGACCACCGGGGAGCTGTTTTTT	CASSRGTSGTTGELFF
11	-	TRBV28	TRBJ1-1	once	TGTGCCAGCTACAGCGGGTTAGGGGCTTTCTTT	CASYSGLGAFF
19	TRBD1	TRBV4-3	TRBJ1-3	-	TGCGCCAGCAGTCCGTACCGGGACAGGACCTTAGCCTCTGGAAACACCATATATTTT	CASSPYRDRTLASGNTIYF
14	-	TRBV6-1	TRBJ1-2	-	TGTGCCAGCAGTGAACAGGGTCGCCTCTATGGCTACACCTTC	CASSEQGRLYGYTF
15	TRBD2	TRBV7-9	TRBJ2-2	-	TGTGCCAGCAGCTTAAGCGGGGAACTGGGCGGGGAGCTGTTTTTT	CASSLSGELGGELFF
17	TRBD1	TRBV5-1	TRBJ2-5	-	TGCGCCAGCAGCAAACAGGACCGTCGGACAGGGGTAGAGACCCAGTACTTC	CASSKQDRRTGVETQYF
19	TRBD2	TRBV30	TRBJ2-3	-	TGTGCCTGGAGTCAGGGACTAGCGGGAGGGCCCTCGGTCCCAGATACGCAGTATTTT	CAWSQGLAGGPSVPDTQYF
12	-	TRBV19	TRBJ2-1	-	TGTGCCAGTAGTACCAGGGTCTATGAGCAGTTCTTC	CASSTRVYEQFF
15	TRBD2	TRBV29-1	TRBJ2-5	-	TGCAGCGTCACTAGACTAGCGGGAGTCTCAGAGACCCAGTACTTC	CSVTRLAGVSETQYF
14	-	TRBV7-2	TRBJ1-5	-	TGTGCCAGCAGCTTAGGACCGAGCGGTCAGCCCCAGCATTTT	CASSLGPSGQPQHF
15	-	TRBV3-1/TRBV3-2	TRBJ1-4	-	TGTGCCAGCAGCCAACTACACTCCTCCTCCGAAAAACTGTTTTTT	CASSQLHSSSEKLFF
14	TRBD1	TRBV5-1	TRBJ2-4	-	TGCGCCAGCAGCTCGGGACAGGGGGCGAACATTCAGTACTTC	CASSSGQGANIQYF
13	-	TRBV18	TRBJ1-1	-	TGTGCCAGCTCACCGGAAGGAAGAGGTGAAGCTTTCTTT	CASSPEGRGEAFF
17	TRBD2	TRBV9	TRBJ2-1	once	TGTGCCAGCAGCGTAACTAGCGGGGGAAATCTCTACAATGAGCAGTTCTTC	CASSVTSGGNLYNEQFF
18	TRBD1	TRBV27	TRBJ2-7	-	TGTGCCAGCGGCTGGGGACAGGGAAGTGGAAAGGTGACCTACGAGCAGTACTTC	CASGWGQGSGKVTYEQYF
16	TRBD1	TRBV28	TRBJ2-3	-	TGTGCCAGCATAACCCCCGGACAGGGCGTCACAGATACGCAGTATTTT	CASITPGQGVTDTQYF